This TCR beta chain came from a study of cytomegalovirus exposure and HLA in healthy donors. About the study: Counted in an early data release were some 81 million unique TCRs from HLA-typed donors.

The PCR had 60 Vbeta and 13 Jbeta primers. Clones were read by immunoSEQ multiplex PCR, and TCRdb kept only the in-frame ones, dropping some. The sample includes 56,000 or so clones. CDR3 length equals 13 residues. V was clipped by 5 bases and J by 6 bases; unmatched bases: 7. The germline gives CDR1 MNHEY, CDR2 SVGAGI. The source of this sequence is a female donor in good health and CMV-seronegative. What was sequenced was PBMCs. V and J are TRBV6-5 and TRBJ2-7; 7 bases fit TRBD1. Here the CDR3 reads CASSDHDRAEQYF. The CDR3 nucleotides read TGTGCCAGCAGTGACCACGACAGGGCCGAGCAGTACTTC.